The text below deals with one TCR beta chain. The sample belongs to a study of blood T cell repertoires in COVID-19. Libraries were prepared by immunoSEQ multiplex PCR; TCRdb keeps only in-frame clonotypes and omits some of them. The sample contains 310,000 or so clones, roughly 92% of which appear only once. The clonotype originates from a woman in her thirties with COVID-19, enrolled during active disease. Specimen: peripheral blood.

CDR3 sequence reads: CASSAPPGAETANYGYTF. The DNA of the CDR3 is TGTGCCAGTAGTGCCCCCCCAGGGGCGGAAACTGCTAACTATGGCTACACCTTC. The J gene is TRBJ1-2, the V gene TRBV19, with D possibly matching TRBD1 (6 bases). This CDR3 spans 18 amino acids. Germline CDR1 and CDR2: LNHDA and SQIVND (reference sequence). Trimming took off 5 bases at V and 0 bases at J, with 22 bases between the two ends.